The source of this T cell receptor (beta chain) is a study of patients and donors after allogeneic stem cell transplantation. TCRdb reanalysed the RT-PCR reads using MiXCR and keeps one entry per CDR3 protein. The sample lists some 880,000 distinct CDR3 sequences, roughly 18% occurring once. Germline V gives CDR1 LGHNA, CDR2 YSLEER. This CDR3 has 15 residues. The ends were cut back, 2 bases at V and 0 bases at J, with 7 bases in the middle. The source material was blood, either unsorted or a sorted T cell fraction (not recorded which). The clonotype was recovered from a human donor who was either an allogeneic HSCT recipient or a stem cell or donor lymphocyte infusion donor (not recorded which). It is not recorded whose cells these are; they may come from a transplant donor. The rearrangement uses TRBV4-3 and TRBJ1-4, with D unclear. The CDR3 region has the DNA TGCGCCAGCAGCCAATCTCACGCAACTAATGAAAAACTGTTTTTT. Translation gives CASSQSHATNEKLFF.